This TCR beta chain appears in the sequencing data of a study of beta chain features in type 1 diabetes. This clone was observed a handful of times. Sequencing targeted expressed TCRB transcripts, as all isolated RNA had been reverse transcribed. Produced via immunoSEQ multiplex PCR; TCRdb's table is partial and in-frame only. The sample carries about 360,000 clones, 10% to 15% recorded once. This CDR3 comprises 13 residues. Trimming stripped 5 bases from V and 4 bases from J, with 11 bases between. Germline CDR1 and CDR2: SEHNR and FQNEAQ (reference sequence). Populations isolated by sorting all had purity greater than 95%.

This receptor was obtained from a man between 18 and 35 years old in good health. The material sequenced was naive CD4+ T cells from blood. The rearrangement uses TRBV7-9 and TRBJ1-2; TRBD1 is a possible D gene (5 bases). In DNA form, the CDR3 reads TGTGCCAGCAGCCAACAGGCCCTCTATGGCTACACCTTC. It translates to CASSQQALYGYTF.